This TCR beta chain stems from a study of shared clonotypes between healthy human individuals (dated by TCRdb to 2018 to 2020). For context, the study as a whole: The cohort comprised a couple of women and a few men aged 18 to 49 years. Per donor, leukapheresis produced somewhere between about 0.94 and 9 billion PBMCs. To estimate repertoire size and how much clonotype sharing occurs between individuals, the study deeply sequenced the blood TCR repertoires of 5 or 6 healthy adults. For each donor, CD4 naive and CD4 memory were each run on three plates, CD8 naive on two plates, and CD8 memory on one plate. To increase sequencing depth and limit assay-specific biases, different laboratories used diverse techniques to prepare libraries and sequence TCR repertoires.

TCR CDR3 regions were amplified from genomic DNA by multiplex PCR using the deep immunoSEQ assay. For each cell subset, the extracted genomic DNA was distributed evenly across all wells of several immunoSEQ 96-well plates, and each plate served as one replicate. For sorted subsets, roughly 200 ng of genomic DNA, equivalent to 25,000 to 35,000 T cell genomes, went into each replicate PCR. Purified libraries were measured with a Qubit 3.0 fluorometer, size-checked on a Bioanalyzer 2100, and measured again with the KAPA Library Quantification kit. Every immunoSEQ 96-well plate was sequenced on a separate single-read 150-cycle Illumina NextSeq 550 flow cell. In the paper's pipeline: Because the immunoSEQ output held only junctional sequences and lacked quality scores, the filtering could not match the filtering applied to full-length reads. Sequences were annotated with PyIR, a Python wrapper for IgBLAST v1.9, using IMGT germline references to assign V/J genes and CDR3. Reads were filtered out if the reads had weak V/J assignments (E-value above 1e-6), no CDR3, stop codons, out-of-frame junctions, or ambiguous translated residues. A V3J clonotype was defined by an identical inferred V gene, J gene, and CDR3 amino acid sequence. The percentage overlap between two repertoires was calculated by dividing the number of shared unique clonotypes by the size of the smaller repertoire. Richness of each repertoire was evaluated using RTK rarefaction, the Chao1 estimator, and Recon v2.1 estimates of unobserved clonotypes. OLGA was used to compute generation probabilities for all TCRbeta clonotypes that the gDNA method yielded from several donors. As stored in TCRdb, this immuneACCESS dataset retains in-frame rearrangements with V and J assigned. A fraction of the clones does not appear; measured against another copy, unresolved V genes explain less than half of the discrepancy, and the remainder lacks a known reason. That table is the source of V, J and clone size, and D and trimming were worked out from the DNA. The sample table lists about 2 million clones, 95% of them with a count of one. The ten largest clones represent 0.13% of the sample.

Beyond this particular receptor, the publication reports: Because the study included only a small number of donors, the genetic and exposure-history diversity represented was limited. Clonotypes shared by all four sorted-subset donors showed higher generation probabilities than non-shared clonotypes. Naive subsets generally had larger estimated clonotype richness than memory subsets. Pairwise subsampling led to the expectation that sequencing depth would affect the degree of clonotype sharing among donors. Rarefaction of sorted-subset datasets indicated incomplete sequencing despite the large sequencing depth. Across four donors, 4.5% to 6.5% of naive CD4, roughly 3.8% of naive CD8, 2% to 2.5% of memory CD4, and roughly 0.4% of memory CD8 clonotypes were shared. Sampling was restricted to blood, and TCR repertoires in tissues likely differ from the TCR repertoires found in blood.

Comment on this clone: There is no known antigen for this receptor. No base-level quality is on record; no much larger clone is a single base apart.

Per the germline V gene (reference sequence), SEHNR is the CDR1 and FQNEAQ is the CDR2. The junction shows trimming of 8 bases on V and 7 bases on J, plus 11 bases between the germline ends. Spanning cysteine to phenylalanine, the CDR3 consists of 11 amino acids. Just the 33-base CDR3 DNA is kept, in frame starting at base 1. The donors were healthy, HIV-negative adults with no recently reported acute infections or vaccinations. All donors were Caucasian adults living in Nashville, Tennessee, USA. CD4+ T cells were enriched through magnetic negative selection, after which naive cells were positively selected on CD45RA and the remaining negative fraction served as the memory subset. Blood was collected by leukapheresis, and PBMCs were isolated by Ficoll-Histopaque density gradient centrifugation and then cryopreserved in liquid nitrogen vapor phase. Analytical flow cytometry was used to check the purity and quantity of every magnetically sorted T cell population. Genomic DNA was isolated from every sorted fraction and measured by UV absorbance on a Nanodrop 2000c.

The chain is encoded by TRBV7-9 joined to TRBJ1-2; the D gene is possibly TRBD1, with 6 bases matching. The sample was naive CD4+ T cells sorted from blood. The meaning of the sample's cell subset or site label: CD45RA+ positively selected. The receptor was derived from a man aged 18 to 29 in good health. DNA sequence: TGTGCCAGCGCAACAGGGTTTGGCTACACCTTC. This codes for CASATGFGYTF.